Below are 6 T cell receptor beta chains sequenced from a single sample in a study of blood T cell repertoires in COVID-19. This table comes from immunoSEQ multiplex PCR, and its TCRdb copy is limited to in-frame clones, with some not included. The table includes tens of thousands of clones, around 90% detected once. The sequenced sample consisted of peripheral blood. Source of these receptors: a woman of 80 years or more with active COVID-19.

The V call is TRBV7-3, the J call TRBJ1-2; 8 nucleotides line up with TRBD1. The CDR3 contains 14 residues. The ends lost 0 bases at V and 7 bases at J; junction bases unmatched: 4. Germline CDR1 and CDR2: SGHTA and FQGTGA. The CDR3 reads CASSLTTGAGGYTF. As DNA, the CDR3 is TGTGCCAGCAGCTTAACGACAGGGGCTGGTGGCTACACCTTC.

V gene TRBV20-1 combines with J gene TRBJ2-5; 8 nucleotides line up with TRBD2. CDR3 length: 16 amino acids. V shed 3 bases and J 2 bases; nucleotides not matched to a gene: 11. The germline CDR1 and CDR2 sequences are DFQATT and SNEGSKA (reference sequence). CDR3 in amino acids: CSASRGREGRQETQYF. CDR3 DNA: TGCAGTGCTAGTCGGGGCCGGGAGGGCAGGCAAGAGACCCAGTACTTC.

J is TRBJ2-5 and V is TRBV7-9, with 7 bases identical to TRBD1. CDR1 is SEHNR, CDR2 FQNEAQ, per germline (reference sequence). The V gene end was trimmed by 5 bases and the J gene end by 1 base; junction bases not matched to a gene: 7. The CDR3 sequence is 15 residues long. The CDR3: CASSPYGTAQETQYF. In nucleotides, the CDR3 is TGTGCCAGCAGCCCCTATGGGACAGCCCAAGAGACCCAGTACTTC.

The V gene is TRBV5-5, the J gene TRBJ1-5; the D gene is possibly TRBD1 (5 bases). CDR3 length equals 16 residues. Trimming stripped 3 bases from V and 3 bases from J, with 16 bases between. The germline CDR1 and CDR2 sequences are SGHKS and YYEKEE (reference sequence). The CDR3 region is CASSSLSRQPNQPQHF. The CDR3 nucleotides read TGTGCCAGCAGCTCTTTATCCCGACAGCCCAATCAGCCCCAGCATTTT. Variable domain in full (rest from reference TRBV5-5 and TRBJ1-5): DAGVTQSPTHLIKTRGQQVTLRCSPISGHKSVSWYQQVLGQGPQFIFQYYEKEERGRGNFPDRFSARQFPNYSSELNVNALLLGDSALYLCASSSLSRQPNQPQHFGDGTRLSIL.

The chain uses TRBV6-6 and TRBJ2-1; 9 bases fit TRBD2. CDR3 size: 14 residues. V shed 8 bases and J 10 bases; nucleotides not matched to a gene: 12. Germline CDR1 and CDR2: MNHNY and SVGAGI (reference sequence). This CDR3 is CASRAGGSYPEQFF. The CDR3 DNA reads TGTGCCAGCCGTGCGGGAGGGTCGTACCCGGAGCAGTTCTTC.

The CDR3 spells CAWRHLAGSGEQYF. In DNA, the CDR3 is TGTGCCTGGCGGCATTTAGCGGGATCGGGGGAGCAGTACTTC. This rearrangement joins TRBV30 to TRBJ2-7, with 8 bases identical to TRBD2. With V trimmed by 5 bases and J by 7 bases, 13 bases remained unmatched. Germline CDR1 and CDR2: GTSNPN and SVGIG (reference sequence). The CDR3 consists of 14 residues.